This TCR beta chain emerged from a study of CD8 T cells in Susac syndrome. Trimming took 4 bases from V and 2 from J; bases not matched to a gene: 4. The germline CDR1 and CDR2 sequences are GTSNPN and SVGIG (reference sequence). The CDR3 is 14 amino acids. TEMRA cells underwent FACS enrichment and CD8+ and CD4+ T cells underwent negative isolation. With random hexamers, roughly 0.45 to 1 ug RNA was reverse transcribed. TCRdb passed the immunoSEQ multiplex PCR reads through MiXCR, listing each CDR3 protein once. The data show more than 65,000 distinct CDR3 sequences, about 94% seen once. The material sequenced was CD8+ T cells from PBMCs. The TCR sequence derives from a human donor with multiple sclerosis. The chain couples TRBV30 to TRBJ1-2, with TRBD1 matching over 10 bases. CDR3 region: CAWIPTGGNYGYTF. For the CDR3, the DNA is TGTGCCTGGATTCCGACAGGGGGCAACTATGGCTACACCTTC. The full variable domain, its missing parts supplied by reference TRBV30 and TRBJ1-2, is SQTIHQWPATLVQPVGSPLSLECTVEGTSNPNLYWYRQAAGRGLQLLFYSVGIGQISSEVPQNLSASRPQDRQFILSSKKLLLSDSGFYLCAWIPTGGNYGYTFGSGTRLTVV.